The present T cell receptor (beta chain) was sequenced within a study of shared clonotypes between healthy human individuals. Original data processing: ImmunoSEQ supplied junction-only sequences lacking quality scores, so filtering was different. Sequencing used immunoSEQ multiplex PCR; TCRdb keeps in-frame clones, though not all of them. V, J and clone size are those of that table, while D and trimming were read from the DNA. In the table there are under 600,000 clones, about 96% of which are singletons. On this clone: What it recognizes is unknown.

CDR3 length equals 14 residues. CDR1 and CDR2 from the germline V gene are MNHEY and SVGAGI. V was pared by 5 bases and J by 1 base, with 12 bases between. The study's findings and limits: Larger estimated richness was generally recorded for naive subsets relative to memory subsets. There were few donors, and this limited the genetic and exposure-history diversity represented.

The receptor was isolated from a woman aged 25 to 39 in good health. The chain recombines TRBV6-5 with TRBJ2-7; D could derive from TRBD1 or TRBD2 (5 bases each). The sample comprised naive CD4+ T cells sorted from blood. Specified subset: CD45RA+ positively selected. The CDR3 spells CASSNRDGSYEQYF. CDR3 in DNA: TGTGCCAGCAGTAACCGGGACGGATCCTACGAGCAGTACTTC.